The 9 T cell receptor beta chains below were found in one sample sequenced in a study of post-analysis software for immune sequencing data. Unique molecular identifiers were carried by the TCR beta cDNA libraries. TCRdb analysed the PCR reads with MiXCR anew, one entry per CDR3 protein. The sample gives more than 450,000 distinct CDR3 sequences, 44% of which show up once; about 1.5% is in the top ten. Study-level findings and limits: Controls had lower frequencies than patients of about 5 TRBV segments, which included TRBV5-6, TRBV5-1 and TRBV20-1.

These receptors are not linked to any known antigen. Sequences were obtained from blood. The receptors were sampled from a girl aged 10 to 17 with multiple sclerosis.

This chain joins TRBV5-1 and TRBJ2-7; D gene ambiguous. The germline V gene encodes CDR1 SGHRS and CDR2 YFSETQ. CDR3 size: 14 residues. V lost 5 bases, J lost 2 bases, and 14 bases lay in between. The CDR3 sequence: CASSSTTLPYEQYF. The CDR3 coding sequence is TGCGCCAGCAGTTCTACGACCCTACCCTACGAGCAGTACTTC. Full variable domain (rest looked up from reference TRBV5-1 and TRBJ2-7): KAGVTQTPRYLIKTRGQQVTLSCSPISGHRSVSWYQQTPGQGLQFLFEYFSETQRNKGNFPGRFSGRQFSNSRSEMNVSTLELGDSALYLCASSSTTLPYEQYFGPGTRLTVT.

In this sample, this clonotype turned up a few times. The V and J genes are TRBV5-1 and TRBJ2-1; perhaps TRBD2 as D (8 bases). In germline, CDR1 is SGHRS, CDR2 YFSETQ. This CDR3 contains 16 residues. The ends were cut back, 5 bases at V and 0 bases at J, with 15 bases in the middle. The DNA of the CDR3 is TGCGCCAGCAGAGGGCGGGGGGACAGCTCCTACAATGAGCAGTTCTTC. Translating it yields CASRGRGDSSYNEQFF.

The chain combines TRBV5-1 with TRBJ1-1; D gene unclear. V lost 0 bases to trimming and J lost 4 bases, with 10 bases between them. The CDR3 is 14 residues long. From germline, CDR1 is SGHRS and CDR2 YFSETQ. DNA of the CDR3: TGCGCCAGCAGCTTGGACAGACCCGGCACTGAAGCTTTCTTT. It codes for CASSLDRPGTEAFF.

This sequence joins TRBV5-1 and TRBJ2-7; TRBD1 is a possible D gene (6 bases). The germline CDR1 and CDR2 sequences are SGHRS and YFSETQ. Between the trimmed V and J ends, which lost 4 bases and 6 bases, there was a span of 17 bases. The CDR3 runs 14 residues. CDR3 protein: CASSLLWTAAEQYF. Written as DNA, the CDR3 is TGCGCCAGCAGCCTGCTTTGGACAGCCGCCGAGCAGTACTTC.

This clonotype was seen a few times. The chain combines TRBV4-2 with TRBJ2-6; D possibly corresponds to TRBD1 (6 bases). V gave up 2 bases and J gave up 0 bases, with 14 bases separating them. Germline V gene data show CDR1 as LGHNA and CDR2 as YNFKEQ. This CDR3 spans 18 amino acids. CDR3 region: CASSQTAGVSSGANVLTF. The CDR3, as DNA: TGTGCCAGCAGCCAAACGGCAGGGGTTAGCTCTGGGGCCAACGTCCTGACTTTC.

Concerning this clonotype itself: Mismatch with germline at one junction end may stem from a read error. The chain is built from TRBV7-9 and TRBJ2-1; weak D call: TRBD2 (6 bases). The CDR3 is 13 amino acids. CDR1 SEHNR and CDR2 FQNEAQ come from the germline V gene (reference sequence). CDR3 coding DNA: TGTGCCGGCAGAGACCCCGTGGCGGGAGAGCAGTTCTTC. Residues: CAGRDPVAGEQFF.

The chain is built from TRBV6-5 and TRBJ1-1; D unclear. There are 14 residues in the CDR3. V dropped 6 bases and J dropped 1 base, with 12 bases sitting between them. CDR1 and CDR2 (germline): MNHEY, SVGAGI. The CDR3 coding sequence is TGTGCCAGCAGACCCCCGGGAGCGAACACTGAAGCTTTCTTT. It encodes CASRPPGANTEAFF.

This clonotype was observed a few times. CDR3 loop: CASSKGQGSGNTIYF. The CDR3 coding sequence is TGCGCCAGCAGCAAAGGACAGGGGTCTGGAAACACCATATATTTT. This sequence joins TRBV5-1 and TRBJ1-3; 9 bases agree with TRBD1. The J segment lost 1 base and the V segment lost 4 bases, leaving 3 bases of the junction unmatched. In germline, CDR1 is SGHRS, CDR2 YFSETQ. The CDR3 loop spans 15 amino acids.

The chain joins TRBV11-1 to TRBJ1-1; no definite D call. The CDR3 extends over 14 amino acids. Per germline, CDR1 SGHAT and CDR2 FQDESV (reference sequence). V was trimmed by 5 bases and J by 4 bases, leaving 14 bases between them. CDR3 residues: CASSNGPFATEAFF. DNA of the CDR3: TGTGCCAGCAGCAACGGACCCTTCGCCACTGAAGCTTTCTTT.